This TCR beta chain was obtained from a study of T cells expressing NK-cell markers. Each CDR3 protein gets one entry in TCRdb, which reprocessed the 5' RACE reads and gives no DNA. This sample contains approximately 150,000 distinct CDR3 sequences. The study, taken as a whole, reports: Leadership of the CD3+CD56-NKG2C+ fraction also belonged to these clonotypes in four donors.

The CDR3 loop spans 15 amino acids. Details on this clonotype: Its target is unknown.

Material for sequencing was blood T cells: a sorted CD56 or NKG2C T cell subset, CD4+ or CD8+ T cells, or bulk PBMC T cells (not recorded which). The receptor comes from a woman aged 18 to 75 in good health. The rearrangement links TRBV12-3 or TRBV12-4 to TRBJ2-3; TCRdb proposes TRBD1, but this gene call is untestable without DNA. The CDR3 reads CASSLVGGSTDTQYF.